Listed below are T cell receptor beta chains from one sample, sequenced in a study of T cell changes during pregnancy in multiple sclerosis. The repertoire was sequenced with immunoSEQ multiplex PCR; TCRdb's copy has only in-frame clones and lacks some. Of around 30,000 clones in the sample, roughly 91% were seen once. Here the sequenced sample was CD4+ T cells from peripheral blood mononuclear cells, taken in the second trimester of pregnancy. These receptor sequences come from a female donor with multiple sclerosis, enrolled in a pregnancy study. CDR3s include the opening cysteine and the closing phenylalanine or tryptophan. D genes are given only for firm matches. Expanded clones are given a class, and other clones once, few, many or no size at all.

V gene,clone size,J gene,D gene,CDR3 protein,CDR3 DNA
TRBV30,once,TRBJ2-7,TRBD2,CAWSLAGAYEQYF,TGTGCCTGGAGTCTAGCGGGAGCCTACGAGCAGTACTTC
TRBV19,-,TRBJ2-7,TRBD2,CASSIREREDRRFEQYF,TGTGCCAGTAGTATTAGGGAGCGGGAGGACCGTCGGTTCGAGCAGTACTTC
TRBV21-1,-,TRBJ2-1,-,CASSPPGTSGDSEQFF,TGTGCCAGCAGCCCCCCCGGGACTAGCGGCGACAGTGAGCAGTTCTTC
TRBV7-9,-,TRBJ1-2,-,CASSPRYYGYTF,TGTGCCAGCAGCCCCAGGTATTATGGCTACACCTTC
TRBV12-5,-,TRBJ2-3,-,CASGLSLGVSTDTQYF,TGTGCTAGTGGGCTCTCCCTCGGGGTTAGCACAGATACGCAGTATTTT
TRBV18,-,TRBJ1-3,TRBD1,CASSPLGQGSSGNTIYF,TGTGCCAGCTCACCATTAGGACAGGGGAGCTCTGGAAACACCATATATTTT
TRBV6-5,-,TRBJ2-4,-,CATPRVLSYF,TGTGCCACCCCCAGGGTTTTGTCGTACTTC
TRBV5-6,-,TRBJ2-5,TRBD2,CASSLLGLADPLETQYF,TGTGCCAGCAGCTTGCTCGGACTAGCGGACCCCCTGGAGACCCAGTACTTC
TRBV5-6,-,TRBJ2-1,TRBD1,CASKTGQAYNEQFF,TGTGCCAGTAAAACGGGACAGGCCTACAATGAGCAGTTCTTC
TRBV15,-,TRBJ2-1,-,CAAAPDYSYNEQFF,TGTGCCGCAGCCCCGGACTACTCCTACAATGAGCAGTTCTTC
TRBV5-4,-,TRBJ1-1,-,CASNPGGAKTEAFF,TGTGCCAGCAACCCGGGGGGGGCGAAGACTGAAGCTTTCTTT